This T cell receptor (beta chain) was found in a study of OX40 agonist ivuxolimab in advanced cancers. V gave up 4 bases and J gave up 3 bases, with 16 bases separating them. CDR3 length: 16 amino acids. The germline V gene encodes CDR1 SNHLY and CDR2 FYNNEI. Generated by immunoSEQ multiplex PCR, the TCRdb table keeps only in-frame clones and is missing some. The data hold approximately 29,000 clones, with roughly three quarters observed a single time. This clone showed up just once. This sample comprised CD4+ or CD8+ T cells sorted from blood, obtained in a trial of the OX40 agonist ivuxolimab. The rearrangement links TRBV2 to TRBJ1-5, with D possibly matching TRBD1 (6 bases). The sequence derives from an adult with an advanced solid tumor such as melanoma, head and neck, liver or kidney cancer. DNA for the CDR3: TGTGCCAGCAGTGCCGCCAACACAGGGATCAATCAGCCCCAGCATTTT. Amino acid sequence: CASSAANTGINQPQHF. Together with reference TRBV2 and TRBJ1-5, the CDR3 gives the full variable domain: EPEVTQTPSHQVTQMGQEVILRCVPISNHLYFYWYRQILGQKVEFLVSFYNNEISEKSEIFDDQFSVERPDGSNFTLKIRSTKLEDSAMYFCASSAANTGINQPQHFGDGTRLSIL.